The next 26 T cell receptor beta chains were all read from a single sample in a study of CD8 T cells in Susac syndrome (dated by TCRdb to about 2019). Library method: the immunoSEQ multiplex PCR assay. RNA was extracted with the RNeasy kit and roughly 0.45 to 1 ug was reverse transcribed using random hexamers. TCRdb reran the public reads through fastp at Q25 and MiXCR, keeping productive beta chains. Here each entry gathers all rows of one CDR3 protein and keeps the most common genes and DNA. For this sample the table gives 250,000 to 300,000 distinct CDR3 sequences, of which about 85% were detected only once. 0.11% of the sample lies in the top ten. Sequencing was carried out using CD8+ T cells from PBMCs. These receptors all come from a human donor with multiple sclerosis.

This clonotype was detected only a few times. The V gene is TRBV6-5, the J gene TRBJ1-2, with TRBD1 matching over 7 bases. The germline V gene has CDR1 MNHEY and CDR2 SVGAGI. CDR3 size: 15 residues. J lost 4 bases, V lost 0 bases, and 5 bases had no gene match. CDR3 bases: TGTGCCAGCAGTTACTCGAAGAGGGGGCCCTATGGCTACACCTTC. Its translation is CASSYSKRGPYGYTF.

The rearrangement links TRBV20-1 to TRBJ2-5; tentative D call: TRBD2 (6 bases). V gave up 6 bases and J gave up 6 bases, with 14 bases separating them. The CDR3 spans 12 residues. Germline values: CDR1 DFQATT, CDR2 SNEGSKA (reference sequence). CDR3 in DNA: TGCAGTGCCGTAGCGGAAAGGAAGACCCAGTACTTC. This gives the protein CSAVAERKTQYF.

This clonotype was observed a few times. The CDR3 loop reads CASSATSGAYEQYF. CDR3 sequence (DNA): TGTGCCAGCAGCGCAACTAGCGGCGCCTACGAGCAGTACTTC. The V call is TRBV9, the J call TRBJ2-7; TRBD2 matches at 8 bases. V shed 3 bases, J shed 2 bases, and the junction held 4 bases outside the gene matches. The germline CDR1 and CDR2 sequences are SGDLS and YYNGEE. The CDR3 covers 14 residues.

In its sample, this clonotype was seen a few times. The chain is built from TRBV28 and TRBJ2-5, with D possibly TRBD1 on 7 matching bases. V dropped 3 bases and J dropped 5 bases, with 10 bases sitting between them. This CDR3 spans 13 amino acids. Germline-derived CDR1 and CDR2 are MDHEN and SYDVKM. CDR3 loop: CASSLEGAETQYF. The CDR3 DNA reads TGTGCCAGCAGTTTGGAGGGGGCCGAGACCCAGTACTTC.

The chain links TRBV7-9 to TRBJ1-1, with D possibly TRBD1 on 6 matching bases. V was cut by 4 bases and J by 5 bases, with 14 bases left in between. This CDR3 has 14 amino acids. The germline V gene encodes CDR1 SEHNR and CDR2 FQNEAQ (reference sequence). The CDR3 nucleotides read TGTGCCAGCAGCTCGACGGGGGGCGATACTGAAGCTTTCTTT. Amino acids: CASSSTGGDTEAFF.

V and J are TRBV6-1 and TRBJ1-2; 8 nucleotides agree with TRBD1. Germline trimming cut 6 bases from V and 6 bases from J; bases unmatched to any gene: 12. Germline V CDR1 and CDR2: MNHNS, SASEGT. There are 15 residues in the CDR3. CDR3 in amino acids: CASSLVRTGQDGYTF. The CDR3 DNA reads TGTGCCAGCAGCCTGGTCCGGACAGGGCAGGATGGCTACACCTTC.

Turning to this clonotype: The junction departs from the called germline gene at one end, perhaps through a read error. The J gene is TRBJ1-1, the V gene TRBV5-6, with D unclear. Germline V CDR1 and CDR2: SGHDT, YYEEEE. This CDR3 contains 15 residues. Here the CDR3 reads CASSLSTLRRTEAFF. The CDR3 coding sequence is TGTGCCAGCAGCCTTTCGACCCTCCGGCGCACTGAAGCTTTTTTT.

The V and J genes are TRBV20-1 and TRBJ2-3; TRBD2 matches 13 bases. The V gene end was trimmed by 0 bases and the J gene end by 1 base; junction bases not matched to a gene: 4. This CDR3 has 17 residues. Looked up from germline, CDR1 is DFQATT and CDR2 is SNEGSKA (reference sequence). The CDR3 bases are TGCAGTGCTAGAGATCTTGGACTAGCGGGAGGCACAGATACGCAGTATTTT. It specifies CSARDLGLAGGTDTQYF.

This sequence joins TRBV2 and TRBJ2-5; D not resolved. The CDR3 spans 12 residues. The germline V gene has CDR1 SNHLY and CDR2 FYNNEI. Trimming shortened V by 8 bases and J by 0 bases, and 7 bases separated the two germline ends. In DNA form, the CDR3 reads TGTGCCAGCGAATTTTACCAAGAGACCCAGTACTTC. Its translation: CASEFYQETQYF.

The chain employs TRBV5-1 and TRBJ2-5, with D uncertain. The CDR3 has 17 amino acids. V gave up 0 bases and J gave up 4 bases, with 19 bases separating them. Germline CDR1 and CDR2: SGHRS and YFSETQ. For the CDR3, the DNA is TGCGCCAGCAGCTTGGCGGCACCCATCCGGCTCGGAGAGACCCAGTACTTC. This gives the protein CASSLAAPIRLGETQYF.

This chain joins TRBV7-2 and TRBJ2-7; 8 positions match TRBD2. V shed 3 bases and J 1 base; nucleotides not matched to a gene: 5. Germline V gene data show CDR1 as SGHTA and CDR2 as FQGNSA. This CDR3 is built from 15 residues. The CDR3 nucleotides are TGTGCCAGCAGCTTCGTAATAGCGGGATCCTACGAGCAGTACTTC. Its protein product is CASSFVIAGSYEQYF.

This clonotype has just one count. A junction end diverges from the germline sequence, so it may reflect a read error. The gene calls are TRBV7-7 and TRBJ2-5, with D tentatively TRBD1 (6 bases). The CDR3 totals 18 residues. The germline gives CDR1 SSHAT, CDR2 FNYEAQ (reference sequence). This chain's CDR3 is CASSLALAGAINKETQYF. CDR3 bases: TGTGCTAGCAGCTTAGCGTTGGCAGGGGCTATCAATAAAGAGACCCAGTACTTC.

This chain joins TRBV9 and TRBJ2-1; D might be TRBD1 (5 bases). The CDR3 spans 12 residues. CDR1 SGDLS and CDR2 YYNGEE come from the germline V gene. The V end lost 4 bases, the J end lost 8 bases, and 10 bases lay between the germline ends. CDR3: CASSPPGYEQFF. For the CDR3, the DNA is TGTGCCAGCAGCCCCCCAGGGTATGAGCAGTTCTTC.

The V call is TRBV7-9, the J call TRBJ1-1; unclear D gene. CDR3 length: 14 amino acids. Between the trimmed V and J ends, which lost 5 bases and 7 bases, there was a span of 17 bases. The germline V gene has CDR1 SEHNR and CDR2 FQNEAQ (reference sequence). CDR3: CASSPMREGDEAFF. CDR3 in DNA: TGTGCCAGCAGCCCGATGCGGGAGGGTGATGAAGCTTTCTTT.

V usage is TRBV28 and J usage is TRBJ2-1; 8 bases line up with TRBD2. The germline gives CDR1 MDHEN, CDR2 SYDVKM. The V and J ends lost 3 bases and 7 bases, in that order; junction bases with no gene match: 5. The CDR3 is 14 amino acids. This chain's CDR3 is CASSFTGGLNEQFF. CDR3 bases: TGTGCCAGCAGTTTTACGGGAGGGTTAAATGAGCAGTTCTTC.

The chain couples TRBV5-4 to TRBJ2-7, with 8 bases that match TRBD2. V lost 5 bases, J lost 5 bases, and 12 bases stayed unmatched. CDR1 SGHNT and CDR2 YYREEE come from the germline V gene (reference sequence). This CDR3 is 15 amino acids long. CDR3 amino acids: CASSQPGLEAHEQYF. The CDR3 bases are TGTGCCAGCAGTCAACCGGGACTAGAGGCTCACGAGCAGTACTTC.

This chain joins TRBV29-1 and TRBJ1-3; no clear D gene. V was cut by 8 bases and J by 0 bases, with 11 bases left in between. CDR1 is SQVTM, CDR2 ANQGSEA, per germline. The CDR3 totals 13 residues. CDR3 amino acids: CSTRSSSGNTIYF. The CDR3 DNA follows: TGCAGCACCCGTAGCTCCTCTGGAAACACCATATATTTT. The variable domain in full, with the rest retrieved from reference TRBV29-1 and TRBJ1-3, is SAVISQKPSRDICQRGTSLTIQCQVDSQVTMMFWYRQQPGQSLTLIATANQGSEATYESGFVIDKFPISRPNLTFSTLTVSNMSPEDSSIYLCSTRSSSGNTIYFGEGSWLTVV.

In the case of this clonotype: An end of the junction does not agree with germline; a read error may underlie this. V usage is TRBV7-7 and J usage is TRBJ2-5; no definite D call. The CDR3 loop spans 14 amino acids. CDR1 and CDR2 from the germline V gene are SSHAT and FNYEAQ (reference sequence). CDR3 loop: CASSSDGDGETQYF. CDR3 DNA sequence: TGTGCTAGCAGCTCCGACGGCGATGGGGAGACCCAGTACTTC.

J is TRBJ2-3 and V is TRBV20-1, with unresolved D. V lost 0 bases to trimming and J lost 8 bases, with 12 bases between them. CDR1 is DFQATT, CDR2 SNEGSKA, per germline (reference sequence). This CDR3 region has 13 residues. CDR3 in DNA: TGCAGTGCTAGAGACCACGGCTTACTTACGCAGTATTTT. Translating it yields CSARDHGLLTQYF.

CDR3 region: CASSPRTSLISYEQYF. In DNA form, the CDR3 reads TGCGCCAGCAGTCCTAGGACTAGTCTGATCTCCTACGAGCAGTACTTC. V usage is TRBV10-2 and J usage is TRBJ2-7; 7 nucleotides match TRBD2. This CDR3 region has 16 residues. The J segment lost 0 bases and the V segment lost 5 bases, leaving 10 bases of the junction unmatched. Germline V gene lookup returns CDR1 WSHSY and CDR2 SAAADI.

This clonotype has more than one count but fewer than ten. The chain uses TRBV12-3 or TRBV12-4 and TRBJ2-7; TRBD1 might be the D (5 bases). The CDR3 is made up of 12 amino acids. Trimming removed 4 bases from V and 6 bases from J, with 10 bases in between. CDR3 bases: TGTGCCAGCAGTTCTGGGGCCGGCGAGCAGTACTTC. Translation: CASSSGAGEQYF.

This clonotype was observed a single time. Since no conserved phenylalanine or tryptophan closes the CDR3, a read error is the likely cause. This chain links TRBV9 with TRBJ1-5, with 7 positions matching TRBD1. From germline, CDR1 is SGDLS and CDR2 YYNGEE. With V trimmed by 3 bases and J by 5 bases, 2 bases remained unmatched. The CDR3 spans 13 residues. The CDR3 loop reads CASSGTGDQPQHS. For the CDR3, the DNA is TGTGCCAGCAGCGGAACAGGGGATCAGCCCCAGCATTCT.

This chain joins TRBV20-1 and TRBJ2-7; D possibly corresponds to TRBD2 (6 bases). The V gene lost 0 bases and the J gene lost 2 bases, with 11 bases spanning the gap. Germline V lookup: CDR1 DFQATT, CDR2 SNEGSKA (reference sequence). The CDR3 is made up of 14 amino acids. The CDR3 reads CSARDPGRAYEQYF. The CDR3 bases are TGCAGTGCTAGAGACCCCGGGAGAGCCTACGAGCAGTACTTC.

The chain's CDR3 is CAIPKFSYNEQFF. The CDR3 coding sequence is TGTGCCATCCCTAAGTTCTCCTACAATGAGCAGTTCTTC. The V gene is TRBV2, the J gene TRBJ2-1; D unclear. Germline loops: CDR1 SNHLY, CDR2 FYNNEI. The CDR3 sequence is 13 residues long. Trimming took off 10 bases at V and 0 bases at J, with 10 bases between the two ends.

The V gene is TRBV19, the J gene TRBJ2-1; 9 bases fit TRBD1. V lost 9 bases, J lost 8 bases, and 8 bases stayed unmatched. This CDR3 contains 13 residues. Germline assignment: CDR1 LNHDA and CDR2 SQIVND (reference sequence). This CDR3 reads CASWDRVGHEQFF. CDR3 nucleotides: TGTGCCAGCTGGGACAGGGTAGGACATGAGCAGTTCTTC. Full variable domain (remainder filled in from reference TRBV19 and TRBJ2-1): DGGITQSPKYLFRKEGQNVTLSCEQNLNHDAMYWYRQDPGQGLRLIYYSQIVNDFQKGDIAEGYSVSREKKESFPLTVTSAQKNPTAFYLCASWDRVGHEQFFGPGTRLTVL.

On this clonotype: No conserved phenylalanine or tryptophan is present at the end of the CDR3, so a read error is the likely explanation. This sequence joins TRBV14 and TRBJ2-7; possibly TRBD1 or TRBD2 for D (5 bases each). This CDR3 contains 15 residues. V was clipped by 3 bases and J by 0 bases, with 12 bases between them. Germline CDR1 reads SGHDN; CDR2 reads FVKESK. CDR3 bases: TGTGCCAGCAGCCACACTAACGGGGCCTCCTACGAGCAGTACCTC. This sequence encodes CASSHTNGASYEQYL.